The rows below give T cell receptor beta chains drawn from one sample of a study of blood T cells in healthy people across ages. MiXCR, applied by TCRdb to the 5' RACE reads, yields one record per CDR3 protein. The sample records 1.5 million to 2 million distinct CDR3 sequences, approximately 50% being singletons. Source material: blood. The receptors were gathered from a woman in her 40s in good health. Both conserved end residues are part of each CDR3. The D gene is left open where the match is weak. Only part of the rows carry a size: once, few, many, or a class if the clone is expanded.

j_gene: TRBJ1-2; d_gene: .; v_gene: TRBV12-3/TRBV12-4; abundance: .; CDR3aa: CASTVRQGKGGYTF; CDR3nt: TGTGCCAGTACGGTCCGCCAGGGGAAAGGCGGCTACACCTTC
j_gene: TRBJ2-5; d_gene: TRBD1; v_gene: TRBV29-1; abundance: few; CDR3aa: CSVRTGPQETQYF; CDR3nt: TGCAGCGTTAGGACAGGGCCCCAAGAGACCCAGTACTTC
j_gene: TRBJ1-2; d_gene: .; v_gene: TRBV28; abundance: .; CDR3aa: CASSFGGYYGYTF; CDR3nt: TGTGCCAGCAGTTTCGGCGGATACTATGGCTACACCTTC
j_gene: TRBJ2-1; d_gene: TRBD2; v_gene: TRBV4-3; abundance: .; CDR3aa: CASSRTTGTSGGNEQFF; CDR3nt: TGCGCCAGCAGCCGAACAACCGGGACTAGCGGGGGAAATGAGCAGTTCTTC
j_gene: TRBJ1-6; d_gene: TRBD1; v_gene: TRBV5-1; abundance: .; CDR3aa: CASSPYRGQGSPLHF; CDR3nt: TGCGCCAGCAGCCCCTACAGGGGACAAGGATCACCCCTCCACTTT
j_gene: TRBJ2-3; d_gene: .; v_gene: TRBV7-2; abundance: .; CDR3aa: CASSLESPGTDTQYF; CDR3nt: TGTGCCAGCAGCTTAGAGTCCCCCGGGACAGATACGCAGTATTTT
j_gene: TRBJ2-1; d_gene: .; v_gene: TRBV18; abundance: .; CDR3aa: CASSPLGQNPYNEQFF; CDR3nt: TGTGCCAGCTCTCCATTAGGACAGAATCCTTACAATGAGCAGTTCTTC
j_gene: TRBJ1-5; d_gene: .; v_gene: TRBV7-2; abundance: .; CDR3aa: CASGRMNQPQHF; CDR3nt: TGTGCCAGCGGGCGGATGAATCAGCCCCAGCATTTT
j_gene: TRBJ2-1; d_gene: .; v_gene: TRBV29-1; abundance: few; CDR3aa: CSVEGLNSFDEQFF; CDR3nt: TGCAGCGTTGAGGGACTGAATTCATTCGATGAGCAGTTCTTC
j_gene: TRBJ2-4; d_gene: .; v_gene: TRBV12-3/TRBV12-4; abundance: few; CDR3aa: CASTPEPLGSVNIQYF; CDR3nt: TGTGCCAGTACCCCGGAGCCCCTCGGGTCCGTAAACATTCAGTACTTC
j_gene: TRBJ1-2; d_gene: TRBD1; v_gene: TRBV29-1; abundance: .; CDR3aa: CSVVGTGVYGYTF; CDR3nt: TGCAGCGTTGTTGGGACAGGCGTCTATGGCTACACCTTC
j_gene: TRBJ2-1; d_gene: .; v_gene: TRBV6-2/TRBV6-3; abundance: .; CDR3aa: CASSYRTTASSYNEQFF; CDR3nt: TGTGCCAGCAGTTACCGCACGACTGCAAGCTCCTACAATGAGCAGTTCTTC
j_gene: TRBJ1-2; d_gene: .; v_gene: TRBV6-5; abundance: .; CDR3aa: CASSYTRGAANYGYTF; CDR3nt: TGTGCCAGCAGTTACACCCGCGGGGCAGCTAACTATGGCTACACCTTC
j_gene: TRBJ1-1; d_gene: .; v_gene: TRBV7-8; abundance: .; CDR3aa: CASSLEVIQARNTEAFF; CDR3nt: TGTGCCAGCAGCTTGGAGGTCATACAGGCCAGGAACACTGAAGCTTTCTTT
j_gene: TRBJ2-7; d_gene: TRBD1; v_gene: TRBV6-5; abundance: .; CDR3aa: CATLRGQGATEQYF; CDR3nt: TGTGCCACCCTACGGGGACAGGGGGCGACGGAGCAGTACTTC
j_gene: TRBJ2-3; d_gene: TRBD2; v_gene: TRBV4-2; abundance: .; CDR3aa: CASSQDFAVDIAGGPGDTQYF; CDR3nt: TGTGCCAGCAGCCAAGATTTCGCCGTTGATATAGCGGGGGGCCCGGGAGATACGCAGTATTTT
j_gene: TRBJ1-2; d_gene: .; v_gene: TRBV6-1; abundance: .; CDR3aa: CASPIGGGYTF; CDR3nt: TGTGCCAGCCCTATCGGGGGTGGCTACACCTTC
j_gene: TRBJ2-1; d_gene: TRBD1; v_gene: TRBV28; abundance: .; CDR3aa: CASSPPGQWSGQFF; CDR3nt: TGTGCCAGCAGTCCGCCGGGACAGTGGAGTGGGCAGTTCTTC
j_gene: TRBJ2-5; d_gene: .; v_gene: TRBV4-2; abundance: .; CDR3aa: CASSQDTGTTVMETQYF; CDR3nt: TGTGCCAGCAGCCAAGACACGGGGACCACAGTAATGGAGACCCAGTACTTC
j_gene: TRBJ2-3; d_gene: TRBD2; v_gene: TRBV3-1; abundance: .; CDR3aa: CASSQFMVAGDTQYF; CDR3nt: TGTGCCAGCAGCCAGTTCATGGTAGCGGGGGATACGCAGTATTTT
j_gene: TRBJ2-4; d_gene: TRBD1; v_gene: TRBV2; abundance: .; CDR3aa: CASRAPGGVKNIQYF; CDR3nt: TGTGCCAGCAGAGCCCCAGGGGGAGTCAAAAACATTCAGTACTTC
j_gene: TRBJ2-5; d_gene: .; v_gene: TRBV13; abundance: .; CDR3aa: CASSPQEDQETQYF; CDR3nt: TGTGCCAGCAGCCCCCAGGAGGACCAAGAGACCCAGTACTTC
j_gene: TRBJ2-5; d_gene: TRBD2; v_gene: TRBV6-1; abundance: .; CDR3aa: CASSGGRAQETQYF; CDR3nt: TGTGCCAGCAGCGGGGGGAGGGCTCAAGAGACCCAGTACTTC
j_gene: TRBJ2-7; d_gene: .; v_gene: TRBV4-1; abundance: .; CDR3aa: CASSQHGLYEQYF; CDR3nt: TGCGCCAGCAGCCAACACGGACTCTACGAGCAGTACTTC
j_gene: TRBJ2-1; d_gene: TRBD2; v_gene: TRBV11-2; abundance: .; CDR3aa: CASSSGGAGYNEQFF; CDR3nt: TGTGCCAGCAGCTCCGGGGGGGCCGGCTACAATGAGCAGTTCTTC
j_gene: TRBJ2-3; d_gene: TRBD1; v_gene: TRBV7-2; abundance: few; CDR3aa: CASSLVETGVTDTQYF; CDR3nt: TGTGCCAGCAGCTTAGTCGAGACAGGGGTCACAGATACGCAGTATTTT
j_gene: TRBJ2-3; d_gene: .; v_gene: TRBV7-3; abundance: .; CDR3aa: CASSSTPNSGTSTDTQYF; CDR3nt: TGTGCCAGCAGCTCCACACCTAACTCCGGGACTAGCACAGATACGCAGTATTTT
j_gene: TRBJ2-3; d_gene: TRBD2; v_gene: TRBV20-1; abundance: once; CDR3aa: CSARPGLAGATDTQYF; CDR3nt: TGCAGTGCTAGACCGGGACTAGCGGGGGCCACAGATACGCAGTATTTT
j_gene: TRBJ2-1; d_gene: TRBD1; v_gene: TRBV6-1; abundance: .; CDR3aa: CASSVRDRGKEGNEQFF; CDR3nt: TGTGCCAGCAGTGTACGGGACAGGGGGAAAGAGGGCAATGAGCAGTTCTTC
j_gene: TRBJ2-7; d_gene: .; v_gene: TRBV20-1; abundance: .; CDR3aa: CSAVDTYSTYEQYF; CDR3nt: TGCAGTGCTGTGGACACCTACTCAACCTACGAGCAGTACTTC
j_gene: TRBJ2-5; d_gene: .; v_gene: TRBV2; abundance: .; CDR3aa: CASMGPPIRETQYF; CDR3nt: TGTGCCAGCATGGGACCGCCAATCAGAGAGACCCAGTACTTC
j_gene: TRBJ1-2; d_gene: .; v_gene: TRBV5-5; abundance: .; CDR3aa: CASSLRRGLSVYGYTF; CDR3nt: TGTGCCAGCAGCTTACGTAGGGGCTTGTCGGTCTATGGCTACACCTTC
j_gene: TRBJ2-5; d_gene: TRBD1; v_gene: TRBV28; abundance: .; CDR3aa: CASGQGDQETQYF; CDR3nt: TGTGCCAGCGGCCAGGGGGATCAAGAGACCCAGTACTTC
j_gene: TRBJ2-1; d_gene: .; v_gene: TRBV9; abundance: few; CDR3aa: CASSVDSRGSYNEQFF; CDR3nt: TGTGCCAGCAGCGTAGATAGCAGGGGAAGTTACAATGAGCAGTTCTTC
j_gene: TRBJ1-6; d_gene: .; v_gene: TRBV9; abundance: .; CDR3aa: CASSVGPQSGPNSPLHF; CDR3nt: TGTGCCAGCAGCGTAGGCCCTCAGTCAGGGCCTAATTCACCCCTCCACTTT
j_gene: TRBJ2-4; d_gene: .; v_gene: TRBV4-2; abundance: .; CDR3aa: CASSQDRGREELAKNIQYF; CDR3nt: TGTGCCAGCAGCCAAGATCGGGGCAGGGAGGAACTAGCCAAAAACATTCAGTACTTC
j_gene: TRBJ2-7; d_gene: TRBD1; v_gene: TRBV6-5; abundance: few; CDR3aa: CASETRQGAYEQYF; CDR3nt: TGTGCCAGCGAGACGCGACAGGGGGCCTACGAGCAGTACTTC
j_gene: TRBJ2-4; d_gene: .; v_gene: TRBV9; abundance: .; CDR3aa: CASSVSTGSKNIQYF; CDR3nt: TGTGCCAGCAGCGTCTCGACGGGGTCCAAAAACATTCAGTACTTC
j_gene: TRBJ2-3; d_gene: TRBD2; v_gene: TRBV7-2; abundance: once; CDR3aa: CASSRWGLAGGISTDTQYF; CDR3nt: TGTGCCAGCAGCCGCTGGGGACTAGCGGGGGGGATTAGCACAGATACGCAGTATTTT
j_gene: TRBJ1-4; d_gene: .; v_gene: TRBV5-6; abundance: few; CDR3aa: CASTMGVNEKLFF; CDR3nt: TGTGCCAGCACCATGGGGGTTAATGAAAAACTGTTTTTT
j_gene: TRBJ2-1; d_gene: .; v_gene: TRBV27; abundance: .; CDR3aa: CASSLAGLFSSYNEQFF; CDR3nt: TGTGCCAGCAGTTTAGCGGGCCTTTTTAGCTCCTACAATGAGCAGTTCTTC
j_gene: TRBJ1-2; d_gene: TRBD1; v_gene: TRBV7-6; abundance: once; CDR3aa: CASSPGGQARDYGYTF; CDR3nt: TGTGCCAGCAGCCCCGGGGGACAGGCCCGGGACTATGGCTACACCTTC
j_gene: TRBJ2-5; d_gene: .; v_gene: TRBV6-5; abundance: .; CDR3aa: CASSYYPGQETQYF; CDR3nt: TGTGCCAGCAGTTATTATCCAGGCCAAGAGACCCAGTACTTC
j_gene: TRBJ2-7; d_gene: TRBD1; v_gene: TRBV12-3/TRBV12-4; abundance: .; CDR3aa: CASTEDRSSYEQYF; CDR3nt: TGTGCCAGCACTGAGGACAGGTCCTCCTACGAGCAGTACTTC
j_gene: TRBJ2-3; d_gene: .; v_gene: TRBV7-3; abundance: .; CDR3aa: CASSPMGLDTQYF; CDR3nt: TGTGCCAGCAGTCCGATGGGGCTGGATACGCAGTATTTT
j_gene: TRBJ2-1; d_gene: .; v_gene: TRBV4-1; abundance: .; CDR3aa: CASSQEWGVHEQFF; CDR3nt: TGCGCCAGCAGCCAAGAGTGGGGGGTCCATGAGCAGTTCTTC
j_gene: TRBJ2-7; d_gene: .; v_gene: TRBV3-1; abundance: .; CDR3aa: CASLAPREQYF; CDR3nt: TGTGCCAGTCTAGCTCCTCGGGAGCAGTACTTC
j_gene: TRBJ2-3; d_gene: .; v_gene: TRBV14; abundance: .; CDR3aa: CASSQGDFGNIDTQYF; CDR3nt: TGTGCCAGCAGCCAGGGGGACTTCGGAAACATAGATACGCAGTATTTT
j_gene: TRBJ2-1; d_gene: .; v_gene: TRBV4-2; abundance: few; CDR3aa: CASSQDGSGLGSYNEQFF; CDR3nt: TGTGCCAGCAGCCAAGATGGGTCGGGCCTCGGGAGCTACAATGAGCAGTTCTTC
j_gene: TRBJ2-3; d_gene: .; v_gene: TRBV9; abundance: .; CDR3aa: CASSDVADTQYF; CDR3nt: TGTGCCAGCAGTGACGTGGCAGATACGCAGTATTTT
j_gene: TRBJ2-3; d_gene: TRBD2; v_gene: TRBV15; abundance: .; CDR3aa: CATSRDTSGYTDTQYF; CDR3nt: TGTGCCACCAGCAGAGATACTAGCGGTTACACAGATACGCAGTATTTT
j_gene: TRBJ2-3; d_gene: TRBD2; v_gene: TRBV5-1; abundance: .; CDR3aa: CASSLVRGVTDTQYF; CDR3nt: TGCGCCAGCAGCTTGGTTCGGGGGGTCACAGATACGCAGTATTTT
j_gene: TRBJ2-7; d_gene: TRBD2; v_gene: TRBV7-2; abundance: .; CDR3aa: CASSPRLADSGAQYF; CDR3nt: TGTGCCAGCAGCCCCCGACTAGCGGATAGCGGGGCCCAGTACTTC
j_gene: TRBJ2-7; d_gene: .; v_gene: TRBV5-1; abundance: few; CDR3aa: CASSSFTGGYEQYF; CDR3nt: TGCGCCAGCAGCTCTTTTACGGGTGGATACGAGCAGTACTTC
j_gene: TRBJ2-1; d_gene: .; v_gene: TRBV29-1; abundance: few; CDR3aa: CSTGEDEQFF; CDR3nt: TGCAGCACGGGGGAGGATGAGCAGTTCTTC